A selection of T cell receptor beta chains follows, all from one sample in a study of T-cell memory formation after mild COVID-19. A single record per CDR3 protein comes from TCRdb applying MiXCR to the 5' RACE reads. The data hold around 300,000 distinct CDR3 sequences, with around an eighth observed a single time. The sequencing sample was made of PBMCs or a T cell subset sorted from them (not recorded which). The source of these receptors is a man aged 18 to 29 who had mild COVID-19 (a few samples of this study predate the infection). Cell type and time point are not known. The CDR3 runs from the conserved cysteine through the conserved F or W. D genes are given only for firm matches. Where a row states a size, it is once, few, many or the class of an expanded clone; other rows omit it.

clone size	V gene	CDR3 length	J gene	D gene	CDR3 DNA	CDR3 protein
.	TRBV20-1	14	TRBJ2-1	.	TGCAGTGCTAGCGGGGGCCGCGCTACCAATGAGCAGTTCTTC	CSASGGRATNEQFF
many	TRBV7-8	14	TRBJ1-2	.	TGTGCCAGCAGCCCTGTCAGGGCCCTATCAGGCTACACCTTC	CASSPVRALSGYTF
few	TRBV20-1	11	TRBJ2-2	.	TGCAGTGCATTAGACACCGGGGAGCTGTTTTTT	CSALDTGELFF
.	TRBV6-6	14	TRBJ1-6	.	TGTGCCAGCACCACCCGGGCCTATAATTCACCCCTCCACTTT	CASTTRAYNSPLHF
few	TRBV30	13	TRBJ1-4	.	TGTGCCTGGAGCCGACAGTCTAATGAAAAACTGTTTTTT	CAWSRQSNEKLFF
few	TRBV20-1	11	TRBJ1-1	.	TGCAGTGCTTCCACAGACACTGAAGCTTTCTTT	CSASTDTEAFF
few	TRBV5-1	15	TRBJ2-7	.	TGCGCCAGCAGCTTGGCGGGCAGGGTCACCTACGAGCAGTACTTC	CASSLAGRVTYEQYF
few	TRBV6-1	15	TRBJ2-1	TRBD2	TGTGCCAGCAGTGTTAGCCTAGCGGAAAACAATGAGCAGTTCTTC	CASSVSLAENNEQFF
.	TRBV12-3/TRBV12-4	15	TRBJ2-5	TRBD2	TGTGCCAGCAGTTTCCGAGCGGGGGGGCCAGAGACCCAGTACTTC	CASSFRAGGPETQYF
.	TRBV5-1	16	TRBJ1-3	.	TGCGCCAGCAGCTTGGAGCGGAGCTTCTCTGGAAACACCATATATTTT	CASSLERSFSGNTIYF
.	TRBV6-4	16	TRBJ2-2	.	TGTGCCAGCAGTGACCCAATTTCGATGTACACCGGGGAGCTGTTTTTT	CASSDPISMYTGELFF
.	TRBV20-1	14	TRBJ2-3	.	TGCAGTGCTAGGCATCGCCTTGGAACAGATACGCAGTATTTT	CSARHRLGTDTQYF
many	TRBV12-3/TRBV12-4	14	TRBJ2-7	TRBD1	TGTGCCAGCAGTCCGGGACAGGGGGCATGGGAGCAGTACTTC	CASSPGQGAWEQYF
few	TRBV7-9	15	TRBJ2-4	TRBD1	TGTGCCAGCAGCTTTCCGCAGGGGGCCCAAAACATTCAGTACTTC	CASSFPQGAQNIQYF
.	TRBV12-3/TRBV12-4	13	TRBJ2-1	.	TGTGCCAGCAGCCCCAGTGAGGGTAATGAGCAGTTCTTC	CASSPSEGNEQFF
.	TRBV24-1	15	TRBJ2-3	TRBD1	TGTGCCACCCTTAGGGCGGACAGGGTGGCAGATACGCAGTATTTT	CATLRADRVADTQYF
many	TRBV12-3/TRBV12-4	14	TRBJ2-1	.	TGTGCCAGCAGTTTACCCCAGGGTCGAAATGAGCAGTTCTTC	CASSLPQGRNEQFF
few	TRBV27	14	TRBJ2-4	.	TGTGCCAGCAGTCTACTAGGGGGCAAAAACATTCAGTACTTC	CASSLLGGKNIQYF
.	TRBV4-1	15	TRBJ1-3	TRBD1	TGCGCCAGCAGCCAAGATGAGGGGGCTGGAAAGAGAATATATTTT	CASSQDEGAGKRIYF
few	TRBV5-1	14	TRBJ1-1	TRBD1	TGCGCCAGCAGCGAACAGGGGGAAAGCACTGAAGCTTTCTTT	CASSEQGESTEAFF
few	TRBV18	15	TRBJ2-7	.	TGTGCCAGCTCACCCCTCGAGGTCCCGGGAAACGAGCAGTACTTC	CASSPLEVPGNEQYF
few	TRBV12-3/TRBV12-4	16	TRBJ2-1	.	TGTGCCAGCAGTTCAGGTGGAATCTCTCGCTACAATGAGCAGTTCTTC	CASSSGGISRYNEQFF
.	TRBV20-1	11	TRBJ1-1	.	TGCAGTGCTAGCGGGCAGTCTGAAGCTTTCTTT	CSASGQSEAFF
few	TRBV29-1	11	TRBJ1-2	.	TGCAGCGTTGTACTGAGGAGTGGCTACACCTTC	CSVVLRSGYTF
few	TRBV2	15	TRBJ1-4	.	TGTGCCAGCAGTGAAGAACGGAGGGTCAATGAAAAACTGTTTTTT	CASSEERRVNEKLFF
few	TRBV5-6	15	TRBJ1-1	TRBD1	TGTGCGAGCAGCCGGACAGGGGGCGCGAACACTGAAGCTTTCTTT	CASSRTGGANTEAFF
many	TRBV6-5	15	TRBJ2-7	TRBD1	TGTGCCAGCAGTTCACCGGGACAGGGCATCTACGAGCAGTACTTC	CASSSPGQGIYEQYF
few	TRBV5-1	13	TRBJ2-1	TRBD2	TGCGCCAGCAGCCTGCGGGGGGTAGATGAGCAGTTCTTC	CASSLRGVDEQFF
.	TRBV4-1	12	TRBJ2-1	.	TGCGCCAGCAGCCACGGCTACAATGAGCAGTTCTTC	CASSHGYNEQFF
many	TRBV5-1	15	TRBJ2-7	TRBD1	TGCGCCAGCAGGATCTTCCGAGACAGGGACGACGAGCAGTACTTC	CASRIFRDRDDEQYF
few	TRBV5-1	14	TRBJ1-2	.	TGCGCCAGCAGCGCGACAACCTCTAACTATGGCTACACCTTC	CASSATTSNYGYTF
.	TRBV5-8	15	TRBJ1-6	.	TGTGCCAGCAGCTTGGAAGGGTTTAGTAATTCACCCCTCCACTTT	CASSLEGFSNSPLHF
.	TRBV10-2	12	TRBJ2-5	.	TGCGCCAGCAGTGCACAGGAAGAGACCCAGTACTTC	CASSAQEETQYF
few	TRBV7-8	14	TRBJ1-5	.	TGTGCCAGCAGCTTGGAAGGGACGAATCAGCCCCAGCATTTT	CASSLEGTNQPQHF
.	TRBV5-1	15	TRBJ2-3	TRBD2	TGCGCCAGCAGCCTTCGGACTAGCGGGGCAGATACGCAGTATTTT	CASSLRTSGADTQYF
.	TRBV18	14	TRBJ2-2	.	TGTGCCAGCTCATTTCGGACTGACACCGGGGAGCTGTTTTTT	CASSFRTDTGELFF
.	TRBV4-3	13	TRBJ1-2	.	TGCGCCAGCAGCCAAGAGAGAAGGAATGGCTACACCTTC	CASSQERRNGYTF
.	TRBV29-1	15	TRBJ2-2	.	TGCAGCGTCCTATTGGAGGGGGAGCTGGCCGGGGAGCTGTTTTTT	CSVLLEGELAGELFF
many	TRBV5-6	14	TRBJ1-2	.	TGTGCCAGCAGCTTGCCGGAAGAAAACTATGGCTACACCTTC	CASSLPEENYGYTF
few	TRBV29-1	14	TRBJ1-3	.	TGCAGCGTTGTCCCCGGGAACTCTGGAAACACCATATATTTT	CSVVPGNSGNTIYF
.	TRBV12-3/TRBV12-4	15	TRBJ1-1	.	TGTGCCAGCAGTTTTGGGGGCGGTTCGTGGGCTGAAGCTTTCTTT	CASSFGGGSWAEAFF
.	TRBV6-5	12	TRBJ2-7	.	TGTGCCAGCACAGGACATCTTGGGGAGCAGTACTTC	CASTGHLGEQYF
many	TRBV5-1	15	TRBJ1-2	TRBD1	TGCGCCAGCAGCCGGGGGCCCGGGACAGACTATGGCTACACCTTC	CASSRGPGTDYGYTF